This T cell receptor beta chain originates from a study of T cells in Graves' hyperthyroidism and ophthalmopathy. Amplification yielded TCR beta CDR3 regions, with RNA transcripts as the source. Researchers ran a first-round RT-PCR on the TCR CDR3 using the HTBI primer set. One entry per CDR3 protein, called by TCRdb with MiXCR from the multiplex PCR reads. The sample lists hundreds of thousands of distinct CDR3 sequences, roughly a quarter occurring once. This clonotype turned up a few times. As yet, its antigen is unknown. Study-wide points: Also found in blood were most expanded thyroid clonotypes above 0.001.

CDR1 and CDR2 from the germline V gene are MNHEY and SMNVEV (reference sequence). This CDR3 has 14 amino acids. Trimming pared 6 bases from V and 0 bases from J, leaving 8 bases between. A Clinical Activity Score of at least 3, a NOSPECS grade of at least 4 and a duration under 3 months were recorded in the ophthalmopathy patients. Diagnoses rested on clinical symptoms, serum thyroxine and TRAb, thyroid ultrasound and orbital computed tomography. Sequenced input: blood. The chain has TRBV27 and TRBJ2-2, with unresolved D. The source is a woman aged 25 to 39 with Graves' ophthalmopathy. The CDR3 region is CASRSPTNTGELFF. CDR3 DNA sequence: TGTGCCAGCAGAAGTCCGACGAACACCGGGGAGCTGTTTTTT.